The entry below gives a single T cell receptor (beta chain) sequence along with its context. Its specificity is not known. CDR3 length: 16 amino acids. Germline V gives CDR1 SGHRS, CDR2 YFSETQ. V was cut by 4 bases and J by 7 bases, with 21 bases left in between. This sample was taken from a study of shared clonotypes between healthy human individuals. The data were produced by immunoSEQ multiplex PCR, yet TCRdb's version contains in-frame clones alone and is incomplete. This table holds about 1.1 million clones, approximately 75% found once. Whole-study findings and limits: Depth was large, yet rarefaction showed that sorted-subset sequencing was incomplete. Four donors showed sharing of about 4.7% of naive CD4 clonotypes.

This clonotype was sampled from a man aged 18 to 29 in good health. Some clones in this sample may be carry-over from other donors' samples. The chain couples TRBV5-1 to TRBJ2-1; unclear D gene. Sequencing was performed on memory CD4+ T cells from PBMCs. Subset: CD45RA-negative fraction. The CDR3: CASSDFALGGGNEQFF. The CDR3 region has the DNA TGCGCCAGCAGCGACTTCGCGCTAGGCGGCGGAAATGAGCAGTTCTTC.